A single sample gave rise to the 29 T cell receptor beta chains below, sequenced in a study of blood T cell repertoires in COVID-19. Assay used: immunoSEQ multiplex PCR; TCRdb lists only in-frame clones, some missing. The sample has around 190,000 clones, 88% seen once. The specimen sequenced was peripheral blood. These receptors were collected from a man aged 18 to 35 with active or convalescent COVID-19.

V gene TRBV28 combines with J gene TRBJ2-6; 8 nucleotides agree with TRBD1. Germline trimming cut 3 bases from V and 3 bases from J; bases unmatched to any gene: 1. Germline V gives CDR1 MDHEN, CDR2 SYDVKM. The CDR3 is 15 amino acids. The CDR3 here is CASSFRGLGANVLTF. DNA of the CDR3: TGTGCCAGCAGTTTCAGGGGGCTTGGGGCCAACGTCCTGACTTTC.

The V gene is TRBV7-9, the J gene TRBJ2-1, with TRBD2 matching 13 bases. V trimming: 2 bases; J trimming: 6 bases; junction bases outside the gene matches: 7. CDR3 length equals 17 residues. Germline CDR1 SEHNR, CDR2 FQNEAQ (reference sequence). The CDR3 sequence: CASSLYLTSGRTNEQFF. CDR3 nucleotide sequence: TGTGCCAGCAGCTTATATTTGACTAGCGGGAGGACCAATGAGCAGTTCTTC.

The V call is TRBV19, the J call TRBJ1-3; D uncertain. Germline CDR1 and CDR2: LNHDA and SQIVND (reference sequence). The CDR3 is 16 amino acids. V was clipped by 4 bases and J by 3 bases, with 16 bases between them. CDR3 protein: CASSTTVDTSGNTIYF. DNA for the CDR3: TGTGCCAGTAGTACAACTGTAGATACGAGTGGAAACACCATATATTTT.

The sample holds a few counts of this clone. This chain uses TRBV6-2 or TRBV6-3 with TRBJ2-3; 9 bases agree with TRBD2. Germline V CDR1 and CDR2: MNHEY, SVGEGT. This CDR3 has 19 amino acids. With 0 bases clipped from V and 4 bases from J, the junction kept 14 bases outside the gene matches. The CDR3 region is CASSYSRASGTWQADTQYF. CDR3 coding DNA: TGTGCCAGCAGTTACTCGAGGGCTAGCGGGACTTGGCAGGCAGATACGCAGTATTTT.

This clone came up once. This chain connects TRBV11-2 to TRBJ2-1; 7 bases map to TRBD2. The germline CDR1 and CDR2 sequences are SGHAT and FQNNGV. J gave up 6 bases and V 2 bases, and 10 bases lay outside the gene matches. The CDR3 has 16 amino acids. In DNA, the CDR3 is TGTGCCAGCAGCTTAAGTTTGGGCGGGGGTTCCAATGAGCAGTTCTTC. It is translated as CASSLSLGGGSNEQFF.

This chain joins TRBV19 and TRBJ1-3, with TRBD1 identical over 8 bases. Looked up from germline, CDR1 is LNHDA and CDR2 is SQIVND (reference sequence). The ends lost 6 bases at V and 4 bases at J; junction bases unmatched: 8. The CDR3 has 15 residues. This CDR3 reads CASRPPGDRGNTIYF. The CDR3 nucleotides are TGTGCCAGTAGACCCCCCGGGGACAGGGGAAACACCATATATTTT. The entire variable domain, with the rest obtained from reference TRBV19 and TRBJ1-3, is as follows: DGGITQSPKYLFRKEGQNVTLSCEQNLNHDAMYWYRQDPGQGLRLIYYSQIVNDFQKGDIAEGYSVSREKKESFPLTVTSAQKNPTAFYLCASRPPGDRGNTIYFGEGSWLTVV.

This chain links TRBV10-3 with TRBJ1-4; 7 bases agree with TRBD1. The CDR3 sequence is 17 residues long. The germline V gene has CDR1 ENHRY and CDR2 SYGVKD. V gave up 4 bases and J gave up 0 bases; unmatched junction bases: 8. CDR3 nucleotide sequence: TGTGCCATCAGTGGCGGACAGGTCGGGGCAACTAATGAAAAACTGTTTTTT. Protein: CAISGGQVGATNEKLFF.

This CDR3 is CASSSGPGGEQYF. In DNA, the CDR3 is TGCGCCAGCAGCTCCGGGCCTGGGGGGGAGCAGTACTTC. The chain couples TRBV5-1 to TRBJ2-7; D is perhaps TRBD2 (6 bases). V was clipped by 3 bases and J by 7 bases, with 14 bases between them. The CDR3 spans 13 residues. CDR1 is SGHRS, CDR2 YFSETQ, per germline.

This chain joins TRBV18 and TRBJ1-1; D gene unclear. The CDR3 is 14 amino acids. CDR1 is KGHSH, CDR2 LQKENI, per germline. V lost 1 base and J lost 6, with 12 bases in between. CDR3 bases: TGTGCCAGCTCACCACAAACGGGTGATGCTGAAGCTTTCTTT. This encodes CASSPQTGDAEAFF.

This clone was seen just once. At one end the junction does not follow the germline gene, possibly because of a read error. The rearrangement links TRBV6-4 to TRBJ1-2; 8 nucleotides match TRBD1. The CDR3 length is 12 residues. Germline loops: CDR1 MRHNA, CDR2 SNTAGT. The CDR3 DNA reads TGTGCCAGCAGTGACGCGTACGGGACAGGCTACTTC. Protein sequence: CASSDAYGTGYF.

CDR3 protein: CSVRIVTNTGELFF. CDR3 in DNA: TGCAGCGTCCGTATAGTAACGAACACCGGGGAGCTGTTTTTT. V and J are TRBV29-1 and TRBJ2-2; D gene ambiguous. V lost 6 bases to trimming and J lost 0 bases, with 11 bases between them. The V gene's germline CDR1 is SQVTM and CDR2 ANQGSEA. The CDR3 covers 14 residues.

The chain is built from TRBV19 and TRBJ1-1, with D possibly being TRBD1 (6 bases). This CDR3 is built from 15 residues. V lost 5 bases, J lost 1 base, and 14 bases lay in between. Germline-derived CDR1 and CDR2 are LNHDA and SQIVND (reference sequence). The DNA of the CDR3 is TGTGCCAGTAGTGTGTCGGGACATCCGAACACTGAAGCTTTCTTT. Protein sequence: CASSVSGHPNTEAFF.

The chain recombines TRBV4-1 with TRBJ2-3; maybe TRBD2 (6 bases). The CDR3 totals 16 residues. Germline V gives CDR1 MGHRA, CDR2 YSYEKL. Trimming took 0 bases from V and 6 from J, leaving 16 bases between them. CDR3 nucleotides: TGCGCCAGCAGCCAAGAGGCGCGGGGTGGTGTGGATACGCAGTATTTT. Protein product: CASSQEARGGVDTQYF.

This CDR3 is CASSVDRANTGELFF. DNA of the CDR3: TGTGCCAGCAGTGTAGACAGGGCGAACACCGGGGAGCTGTTTTTT. The J gene is TRBJ2-2, the V gene TRBV27; 7 positions agree with TRBD1. Trimming took 5 bases from V and 0 from J; bases not matched to a gene: 3. Germline CDR1 is MNHEY and CDR2 is SMNVEV (reference sequence). The CDR3 length is 15 residues.

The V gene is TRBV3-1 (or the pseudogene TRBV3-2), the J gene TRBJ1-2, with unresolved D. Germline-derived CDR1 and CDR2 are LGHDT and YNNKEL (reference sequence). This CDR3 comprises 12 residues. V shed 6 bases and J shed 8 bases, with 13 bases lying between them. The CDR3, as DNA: TGTGCCAGCAGTTTGGGTTTGAGGGGCTACACCTTC. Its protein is CASSLGLRGYTF.

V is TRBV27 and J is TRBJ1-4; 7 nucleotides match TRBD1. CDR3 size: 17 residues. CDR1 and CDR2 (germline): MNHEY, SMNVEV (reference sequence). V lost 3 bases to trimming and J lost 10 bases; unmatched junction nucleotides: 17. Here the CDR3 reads CASSFRATGVTDGKLFF. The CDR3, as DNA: TGTGCCAGCAGTTTCCGGGCAACAGGGGTAACGGATGGAAAACTGTTTTTT.

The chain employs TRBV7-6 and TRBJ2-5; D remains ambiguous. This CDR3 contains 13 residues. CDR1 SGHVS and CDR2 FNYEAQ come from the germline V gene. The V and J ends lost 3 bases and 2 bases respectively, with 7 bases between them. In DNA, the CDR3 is TGTGCCAGCAGCTTTAGATTACAAGAGACCCAGTACTTC. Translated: CASSFRLQETQYF.

CDR3 loop: CAWRHGAGNTIYF. The CDR3 DNA reads TGTGCCTGGAGGCACGGAGCTGGAAACACCATATATTTT. The chain is built from TRBV30 and TRBJ1-3; D gene ambiguous. The CDR3 totals 13 residues. CDR1 is GTSNPN, CDR2 SVGIG, per germline (reference sequence). Deletions cut 3 bases from V and 2 bases from J, with 8 bases between.

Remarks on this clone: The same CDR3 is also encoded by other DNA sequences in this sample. CDR3 sequence: CASSLGTGNQPQHF. As DNA, the CDR3 is TGTGCCAGCAGCTTAGGGACAGGGAATCAGCCCCAGCATTTT. This chain joins TRBV7-8 and TRBJ1-5, with 8 bases lining up with TRBD1. This CDR3 region has 14 residues. Trimming took 1 base from V and 4 from J; bases not matched to a gene: 0. In germline, CDR1 is SGHVS, CDR2 FQNEAQ. Looking up the rest from reference TRBV7-8 and TRBJ1-5 gives the full variable domain: GAGVSQSPRYKVAKRGQDVALRCDPISGHVSLFWYQQALGQGPEFLTYFQNEAQLDKSGLPSDRFFAERPEGSVSTLKIQRTQQEDSAVYLCASSLGTGNQPQHFGDGTRLSIL.

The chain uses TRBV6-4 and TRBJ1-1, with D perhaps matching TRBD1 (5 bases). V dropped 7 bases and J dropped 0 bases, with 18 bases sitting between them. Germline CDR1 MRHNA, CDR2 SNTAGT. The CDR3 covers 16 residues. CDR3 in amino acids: CASIGGQGLLNTEAFF. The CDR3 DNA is TGTGCCAGCATAGGAGGGCAGGGACTTTTGAACACTGAAGCTTTCTTT.

The CDR3 is CASSLRLAGESNEQFF. CDR3 DNA: TGTGCCAGCAGCTTGCGTCTAGCGGGAGAATCGAATGAGCAGTTCTTC. The chain is built from TRBV5-6 and TRBJ2-1; 10 bases align to TRBD2. This CDR3 spans 16 amino acids. V lost 1 base and J lost 7; bases outside the gene matches: 8. Germline CDR1 reads SGHDT; CDR2 reads YYEEEE. Supplemented by reference TRBV5-6 and TRBJ2-1, the full variable domain reads DAGVTQSPTHLIKTRGQQVTLRCSPKSGHDTVSWYQQALGQGPQFIFQYYEEEERQRGNFPDRFSGHQFPNYSSELNVNALLLGDSALYLCASSLRLAGESNEQFFGPGTRLTVL.

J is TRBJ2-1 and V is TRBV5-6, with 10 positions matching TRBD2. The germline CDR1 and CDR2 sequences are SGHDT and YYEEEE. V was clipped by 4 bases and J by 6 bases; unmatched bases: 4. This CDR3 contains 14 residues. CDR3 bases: TGTGCCAGCAGCCTGGGACTAGCGTTCAATGAGCAGTTCTTC. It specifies CASSLGLAFNEQFF.

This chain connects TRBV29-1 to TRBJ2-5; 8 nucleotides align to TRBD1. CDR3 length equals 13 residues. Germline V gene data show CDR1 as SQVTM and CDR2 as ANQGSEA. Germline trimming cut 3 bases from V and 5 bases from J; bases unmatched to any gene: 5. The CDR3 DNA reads TGCAGCGTTGACACGACAGGGGAGGAGACCCAGTACTTC. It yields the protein CSVDTTGEETQYF.

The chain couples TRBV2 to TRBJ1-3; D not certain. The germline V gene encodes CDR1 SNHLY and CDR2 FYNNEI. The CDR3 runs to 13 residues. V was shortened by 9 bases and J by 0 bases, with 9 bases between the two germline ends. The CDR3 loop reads CARSANSGNTIYF. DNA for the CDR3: TGTGCCAGATCCGCGAACTCTGGAAACACCATATATTTT. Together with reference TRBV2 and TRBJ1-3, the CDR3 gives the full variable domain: EPEVTQTPSHQVTQMGQEVILRCVPISNHLYFYWYRQILGQKVEFLVSFYNNEISEKSEIFDDQFSVERPDGSNFTLKIRSTKLEDSAMYFCARSANSGNTIYFGEGSWLTVV.

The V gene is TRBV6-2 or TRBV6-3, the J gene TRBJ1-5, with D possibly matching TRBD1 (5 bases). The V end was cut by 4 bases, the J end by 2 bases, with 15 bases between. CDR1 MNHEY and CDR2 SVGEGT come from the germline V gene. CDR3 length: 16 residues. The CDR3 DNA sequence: TGTGCCAGCAGTTCGAGAGGACACGGAGGCAATCAGCCCCAGCATTTT. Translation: CASSSRGHGGNQPQHF.

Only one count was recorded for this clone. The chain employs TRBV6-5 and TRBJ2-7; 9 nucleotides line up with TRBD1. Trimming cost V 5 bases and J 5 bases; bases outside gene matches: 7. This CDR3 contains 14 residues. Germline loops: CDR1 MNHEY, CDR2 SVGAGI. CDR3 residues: CASSTDRGGHEQYF. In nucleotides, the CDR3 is TGTGCCAGCAGTACCGACAGGGGGGGACACGAGCAGTACTTC.

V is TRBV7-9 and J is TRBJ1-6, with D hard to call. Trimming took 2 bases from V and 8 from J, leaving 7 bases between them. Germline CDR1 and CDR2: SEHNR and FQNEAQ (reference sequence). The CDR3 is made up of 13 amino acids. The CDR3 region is CASSLNGDSPLHF. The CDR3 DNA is TGTGCCAGCAGCTTAAACGGAGATTCACCCCTCCACTTT.

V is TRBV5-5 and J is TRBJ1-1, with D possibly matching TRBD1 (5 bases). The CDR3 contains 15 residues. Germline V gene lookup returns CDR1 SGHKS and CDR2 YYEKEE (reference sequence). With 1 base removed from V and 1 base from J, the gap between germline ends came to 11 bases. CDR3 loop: CASSLYRGTNTEAFF. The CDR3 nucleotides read TGTGCCAGCAGCTTGTATAGGGGAACGAACACTGAAGCTTTCTTT.

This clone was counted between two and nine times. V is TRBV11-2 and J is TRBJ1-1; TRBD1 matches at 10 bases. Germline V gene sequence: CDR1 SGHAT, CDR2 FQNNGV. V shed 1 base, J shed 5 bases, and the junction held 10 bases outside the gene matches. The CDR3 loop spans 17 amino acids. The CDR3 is CASSLGHQGTGETEAFF. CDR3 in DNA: TGTGCCAGCAGCTTAGGGCATCAAGGGACAGGGGAGACTGAAGCTTTCTTT. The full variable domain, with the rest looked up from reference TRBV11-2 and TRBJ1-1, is EAGVAQSPRYKIIEKRQSVAFWCNPISGHATLYWYQQILGQGPKLLIQFQNNGVVDDSQLPKDRFSAERLKGVDSTLKIQPAKLEDSAVYLCASSLGHQGTGETEAFFGQGTRLTVV.